Sequencing of this T cell receptor (beta chain) was carried out in a study of blood T cells in healthy people across ages (dated by TCRdb to 2015 to 2017). The study in broad terms: In model experiments, roughly one uniquely barcoded TCR beta cDNA molecule per two T cells was captured by template switching. The study measured age-related changes in TCR beta repertoire diversity using deep sequencing normalized with unique cDNA molecular identifiers. Four age groups were formed from the donors: young (average approximately 15 years), middle-aged (approximately 41), aged (about 62) and long-lived (about 80). For two donors (one aged 18 to 30 and one aged 80 or older), the study analyzed two additional independent replicas of 1 million unique cDNA reads from the same blood draw. Broad study findings and their caveats: Since profiling was done on bulk unsorted PBMCs, naive and antigen-experienced compartments could not be conclusively compared. Donor CMV infection status was unknown, potentially confounding age-related changes in expanded clonotypes. There was a strong correlation between observed TCR beta diversity and the percentage of naive T cells measured by flow cytometry. Total diversity estimates from one million sequenced T cells were considered lower bounds and underestimates. The long-lived group showed more naive CD4+ T cells, fewer expanded clones and increased TCR diversity than the aged group, suggesting age selection. Observed TCR beta diversity per million T cells fell roughly linearly with age, and a significant reduction was already apparent by age roughly 40.

This clonotype has only a few counts. The antigen this receptor binds is unknown. No quality values exist for individual bases; no much larger clone is one base distant. The CDR3 has 13 amino acids, counting the end cysteine and phenylalanine. Of all the DNA, just the CDR3 is kept, 39 bases in frame from base 1. CDR1 and CDR2 are drawn from the germline V gene (reference sequence): DFQATT, SNEGSKA. V lost 3 bases and J lost 3 bases; the stretch between them is 11 bases long. Libraries were constructed by 5' RACE. The sequencer was an Illumina HiSeq 2500. A second roughly 7 to 12 cycle PCR used a sample-barcoded 5' primer and a J-beta primer mix. A template-switch 5' adaptor carrying 12 random nucleotides introduced a unique molecular identifier onto each TCR beta cDNA molecule. Each sample yielded at least 3 million CDR3-containing paired-end reads. All of the RNA was converted into first-strand cDNA using the Mint cDNA synthesis kit, with a TRBC-specific oligonucleotide serving as the primer. Following uracil-DNA glycosylase treatment, all cDNA underwent a first 18-cycle PCR with the universal primers M1SS and BC2_uni_R. Regarding the original processing steps: For normalization, 1 million high-quality reads, each with a distinct molecular identifier, were randomly selected from each sample. Reads sharing molecular identifiers were discarded rather than binned into consensus sequences. MiTCR, run with a Q25 quality threshold and the strictest error-elimination algorithm, handled CDR3 identification, clonotype clustering and error correction. A nonparametric unseen species model with Euler transformation was used to estimate lower-bound total TCR beta diversity. Clones were called with MiXCR by TCRdb after fastp trimmed the public reads at Q25, and only in-frame beta chains were retained. For every CDR3 protein sequence, its rows merge into one entry that carries the most common genes and DNA. These V and J calls derive from TCRdb rather than the authors' analysis. This sample has around 1,000,000 distinct CDR3 sequences in its table, and less than 25% of those were observed once. Together, the top ten hold about 0.69% of the sample.

Systemically healthy Caucasian individuals from Russia, 35 to 40 in total and aged roughly 6 to 100 years, were included as donors. Each donor gave ten milliliters of peripheral blood, collected into EDTA-treated Vacutainer tubes. Ficoll-Paque density-gradient centrifugation was used to isolate PBMCs, with at least 7 million obtained per sample. Total RNA, at least 5 micrograms per sample, was extracted from PBMCs with Trizol reagent. The percentages of naive CD45RAhigh/CD27high T cells were determined by flow cytometry on a PBMC aliquot from every donor. The data were also submitted as part of a second study, on T cells of mothers and their children. In that second paper, the authors write: Nine systemically healthy Caucasian individuals, comprising three mothers and their six children, were included as donors. cDNA synthesis used all of the extracted RNA, with 1.5 ug of RNA in each 15 ul reaction. In the second PCR, sample barcodes and 2-4 random nucleotides were introduced via the M1S primer. Over 10 million TCR beta CDR3 reads came from each mother, compared with approximately 3.1 million reads from each child. Thymic selection shapes the output of TCR recombination in a similar way in related and unrelated pairs, and inherited differences have a minor effect. Normalized repertoire overlap was always slightly but never significantly higher in related than unrelated mother-child pairs. No persistent microchimeric T cell clones were detected, at a sensitivity of roughly 100 clones per million clonotypes. The study used deep NGS to compare TCR beta repertoires of mothers and children, seeking features distinguishing related mother-child pairs from unrelated individuals. The mean age was roughly 44 +/- 4 years for the mothers and about 12 +/- 4 years for the children. After adapter ligation was performed with NEBNext reagents, the libraries were sequenced on an Illumina HiSeq 2000 with 100+100 nt paired-end reads. To avoid cross-contamination, the mother libraries and the child libraries were prepared a month apart and sequenced in separate runs. Each donor had between roughly 500,000 and 2,100,000 distinct TCR beta clonotypes identified. Naive TCR beta clonotypes were estimated from low-frequency clonotypes matched to each donor's FACS-determined naive share, without sorting.

Sequencing input: blood. In this chain, TRBV20-1 is recombined with TRBJ2-5; the D gene is perhaps TRBD1, from 6 matching bases. This receptor was obtained from a girl under 10 years old in good health. The DNA reads TGCAGTGCTAGGGGGGCAGCAGAAGAGACCCAGTACTTC. Translated, it reads CSARGAAEETQYF.